Reported below is one TCR beta chain. As yet, its antigen is unknown. A read error is possible here, since a much larger clone lies one base away. This CDR3 is built from 18 residues. From germline, CDR1 is SGHAT and CDR2 FQNNGV. The sample belongs to a study of molecular identifiers for immune sequencing clone quantification. A single record per CDR3 protein comes from TCRdb applying MiXCR to the PCR reads. The sample carries about 510,000 distinct CDR3 sequences, roughly 26% recorded once. Notes on the study in general: Shared barcodes on identical TCR molecules could underestimate the sizes of highly expanded clones.

The chain carries TRBV11-2 and TRBJ2-3, with TRBD1 identical over 8 bases. The sequence came from a human donor in good health. Some libraries in this study had Jurkat cell RNA spiked in. The sequencing sample was made of naive CD8+ T cells from blood, with Jurkat cell RNA spiked in. Sample subset: FACS-sorted CD8+CD4-CCR7+CD45RA+ naive T cells. As DNA, the CDR3 is TGTGCCAGCAGCTTATCCCCCCACTCAGGGGGCGAGGTAGATACGCGGTATTTT. Translating it yields CASSLSPHSGGEVDTRYF.